This T cell receptor (beta chain) was captured in a study of T cell changes during pregnancy in multiple sclerosis. TCRdb's table, derived via immunoSEQ multiplex PCR, lists solely in-frame clones and lacks some. The table includes about 35,000 clones, about 90% detected once. A word on this clone: A far bigger clonotype differs at one base, so this is likely a read error.

This TCR was recovered from a female donor with multiple sclerosis, enrolled in a pregnancy study. This sample comprised CD8+ T cells from peripheral blood mononuclear cells, obtained in the third trimester of pregnancy.

CDR3 in amino acids: CASSFGVSYEQYF. Here the CDR3 DNA reads TGCGCCAGCAGCTTTGGAGTTTCCTACGAGCAGTACTTC. The chain is built from TRBV5-1 and TRBJ2-7, with unresolved D. CDR1 is SGHRS and CDR2 is YFSETQ in the germline V gene. CDR3 size: 13 residues. Trimming pared 2 bases from V and 1 base from J, leaving 7 bases between.